This is a list of T cell receptor beta chains from one sample in a study of blood T cell repertoires in COVID-19. Data came from immunoSEQ multiplex PCR; TCRdb stores just in-frame clones and leaves some out. Of around 300,000 clones listed, roughly 90% are singletons. Specimen: peripheral blood. Receptor source: a young woman with COVID-19, enrolled during active disease. CDR3s include the opening cysteine and the closing phenylalanine or tryptophan.

TRBV6-5	TRBJ1-5	CASLRTGTSQPQHF
TRBV2	TRBJ1-1	CASSFNRQGGNTEAFF
TRBV28	TRBJ1-5	CASSPYLGNQPQHF
TRBV28	TRBJ2-3	CASSSTRLAESTDTQYF
TRBV27	TRBJ1-2	CASSSGRGRNNYGYTF
TRBV2	TRBJ1-2	CASSEGGDYGYTF
TRBV21-1	TRBJ1-1	CASARTGEKNTEAFF
TRBV30	TRBJ1-2	CAWSFGAGGYTF
TRBV6-6	TRBJ2-7	CASSYSTPDLREQYF
TRBV19	TRBJ2-3	CASTTPGYTDTQYF
TRBV11-2	TRBJ2-1	CASRSVSGSYNEQFF
TRBV19	TRBJ2-5	CASSIGRAGGEETQYF
TRBV30	TRBJ1-5	CACTGVSNQPQHF